This T cell receptor beta chain came from a study of human T cells and chemical hapten exposure (TCRdb year 2021). A note on the overall study: For sensitization, 2% DPC in acetone was applied to a roughly 2 cm by roughly 2 cm area of upper inner arm skin. Patients additionally received weekly therapeutic DPC doses to the scalp throughout the approximately 25-week study period. Patch testing was done on the upper back using Finn chambers containing 0.01% DPC, and results were scored after 6 days according to International Contact Dermatitis Research Group standards. The mostly female patient cohort included alopecia areata with under or over 50% scalp involvement, alopecia totalis and alopecia universalis. Libraries were combined into a pool for sequencing, and differences in TCR yield between samples came mainly from small differences in library volumes within the pool. This study followed changes in the peripheral blood TCR repertoire in vivo during primary and secondary sensitization of alopecia patients to the hapten diphenylcyclopropenone (DPC). Blood samples were taken from patients before sensitization (week 0) and then at 2, 6 and about 24 weeks after DPC sensitization. Blood for TCR sequencing was provided by twenty-nine alopecia patients at one to four time points (pre-sensitization, 2, 6 and 24 weeks). What the work shows at the level of the full study, not this receptor alone: Repeated subsampling changed both the strength of the expansion versus patch-test correlation and the threshold at which that correlation became significant. Patch test score correlated positively with the number of PT1 expanded TCRs, reaching significance at thresholds 8, 16 and 32 but not at 4. Expanded TCRs formed significantly more large CDR3 similarity clusters than pre-sensitization or healthy control sets, consistent with antigen-driven responses. The number of TCRs above 1 in 1000 frequency did not change with DPC sensitization; there was no evidence of global repertoire structure alterations. Because every patient had alopecia, a presumed autoimmune disease, the patients' immune response might differ from that of healthy individuals.

The protocol used for the library was RACE. Sequencing relied on a NextSeq 500. Library preparation attached unique molecular identifiers to individual cDNA molecules for quantitative, reproducible TCR counting. Both TCR alpha and TCR beta chains were sequenced from each blood RNA sample. Under the source paper's analysis protocol: Samples had a median of approximately 96,000 TCRs, with a range from roughly 20,000 to 690,600. The Decombinator software suite was used to annotate V, J and CDR3 in the TCR reads. To make PS versus PT1 abundance plots, every sample was subsampled to the same number of TCRs (28,000). Expanded TCRs were defined as absent before sensitization and observed at least eight times at the 2-week time point. TCRdb's own reprocessing of the public reads used fastp at Q25 and MiXCR and kept productive beta chains. Each CDR3 protein gets just one entry, which takes the most common genes and DNA from the rows behind it. What appears here as the V and J calls and clone size reflects TCRdb's work, not the paper's. A total of under 300,000 distinct CDR3 sequences appear in this sample, about 7.7% of them only once. The ten largest clones capture 1.2% of the sample.

This clonotype occurred many times. Its antigen remains unidentified. The input lacks base qualities; no much larger clone sits a single base away. The time point label for this specimen denotes: pre-sensitization, week 0. The treatment or condition label for this specimen denotes: therapeutic diphenylcyclopropenone sensitization with weekly scalp DPC. At every patch-test visit, the blood draw took place before the patch test was put on. To be eligible, patients had to be aged 18 to 70, diagnosed with alopecia and judged suitable for DPC therapy, while pregnant patients were excluded. Total RNA was extracted from unfractionated whole blood collected in Tempus Blood RNA tubes. Cut back by 4 bases and 5 bases, the V and J ends lie 7 bases apart. CDR1 MNHNY and CDR2 SVGAGI were looked up in the germline V gene (reference sequence). The CDR3, cysteine through phenylalanine, is 12 amino acids long. The only DNA kept is the CDR3, 36 bases in frame from the first base.

The source material was whole blood, sampled in connection with sensitization to the hapten diphenylcyclopropenone (DPC). The TCR originated in a man between 18 and 29 years old with alopecia areata. Some clones in this sample may be carry-over from other donors' samples. Recombination joined TRBV6-6 with TRBJ2-3; a weak D assignment points to TRBD1 (6 bases agree). This receptor has the CDR3 CASSSGVDTQYF. DNA sequence: TGTGCCAGCAGTTCAGGGGTAGATACGCAGTATTTT.